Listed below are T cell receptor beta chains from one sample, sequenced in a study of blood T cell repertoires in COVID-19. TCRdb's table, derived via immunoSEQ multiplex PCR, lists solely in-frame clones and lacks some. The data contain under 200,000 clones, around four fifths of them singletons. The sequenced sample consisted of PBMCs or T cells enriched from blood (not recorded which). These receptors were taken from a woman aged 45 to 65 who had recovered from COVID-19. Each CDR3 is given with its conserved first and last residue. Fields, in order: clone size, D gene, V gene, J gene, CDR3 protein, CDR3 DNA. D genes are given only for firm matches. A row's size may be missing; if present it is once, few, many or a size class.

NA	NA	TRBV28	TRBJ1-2	CATHYSGIVYGYTF	TGTGCCACCCATTATTCGGGGATCGTCTATGGCTACACCTTC
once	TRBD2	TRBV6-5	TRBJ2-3	CASSYRAGGTTDTQYF	TGTGCCAGCAGTTACAGAGCGGGAGGGACCACAGATACGCAGTATTTT
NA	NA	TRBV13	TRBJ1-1	CASRNTGKGRTEAFF	TGTGCCAGCAGAAACACAGGGAAGGGGAGAACTGAAGCTTTCTTT
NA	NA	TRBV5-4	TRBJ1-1	CASSGANTEAFF	TGTGCCAGCAGCGGGGCAAACACTGAAGCTTTCTTT
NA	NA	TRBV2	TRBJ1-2	CASKDRPYNYGYTF	TGTGCCAGCAAAGACAGGCCATATAACTATGGCTACACCTTC
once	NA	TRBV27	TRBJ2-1	CASSTGPRSGMNEQFF	TGTGCCAGTTCGACAGGGCCACGTAGCGGGATGAATGAGCAGTTCTTC
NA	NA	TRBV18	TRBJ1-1	CASSPLGARNTEAFF	TGTGCCAGCAGCCCTCTGGGGGCGAGGAACACTGAAGCTTTCTTT
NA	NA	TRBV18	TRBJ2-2	CASSPLAGRHHDTGELFF	TGTGCCAGCTCACCCCTGGCGGGGCGACACCACGACACCGGGGAGCTGTTTTTT
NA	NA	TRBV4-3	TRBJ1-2	CASSQDISNYGYTF	TGCGCCAGCAGCCAAGATATTTCCAACTATGGCTACACCTTC
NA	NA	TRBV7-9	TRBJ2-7	CASSFSSVYEQYF	TGTGCCAGCAGCTTCAGCAGCGTCTACGAGCAGTACTTC
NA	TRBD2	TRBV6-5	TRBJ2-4	CASRTLAVAKNIQYF	TGTGCCAGCAGAACCCTAGCGGTAGCCAAAAACATTCAGTACTTC
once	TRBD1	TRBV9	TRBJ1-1	CASSEGTGGRSEAFF	TGTGCCAGCAGCGAGGGGACAGGGGGCAGGTCTGAAGCTTTCTTT
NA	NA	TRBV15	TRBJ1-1	CATSRDPRGGWGNTEAFF	TGTGCCACCAGCAGAGATCCCCGGGGGGGCTGGGGGAACACTGAAGCTTTCTTT
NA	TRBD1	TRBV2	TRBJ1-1	CASSADRGRNTEAFF	TGTGCCAGCAGCGCCGACAGGGGGAGGAACACTGAAGCTTTCTTT
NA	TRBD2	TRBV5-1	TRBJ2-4	CASSLDSPGGKNIQYF	TGCGCCAGCAGCTTGGATAGTCCGGGGGGGAAAAACATTCAGTACTTC
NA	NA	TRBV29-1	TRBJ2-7	CSVEKSSTSEQYF	TGCAGCGTTGAAAAATCGTCGACAAGCGAGCAGTACTTC
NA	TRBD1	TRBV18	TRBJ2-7	CASSLKEGTGINEQYF	TGTGCCAGCTCACTCAAGGAGGGGACAGGGATTAACGAGCAGTACTTC
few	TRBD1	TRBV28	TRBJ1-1	CASSTRDSEAFF	TGTGCCAGCAGCACCCGGGACAGTGAAGCTTTCTTT
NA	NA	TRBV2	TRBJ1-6	CASSEFGRGNSPLHF	TGTGCCAGCAGTGAATTTGGCAGGGGTAATTCACCCCTCCACTTT
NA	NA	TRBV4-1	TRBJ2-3	CASSPTGGTDTQYF	TGCGCCAGCAGCCCGACAGGCGGCACAGATACGCAGTATTTT
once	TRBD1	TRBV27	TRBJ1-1	CASDRVRTEAFF	TGTGCCAGCGACAGGGTTCGTACTGAAGCTTTCTTT
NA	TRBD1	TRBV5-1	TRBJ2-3	CASSLGPPGQGFSDTQYF	TGCGCCAGCAGCTTGGGGCCCCCGGGACAGGGTTTTTCAGATACGCAGTATTTT
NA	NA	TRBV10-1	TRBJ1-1	CATQWASEGQMNTEAFF	TGCGCCACGCAATGGGCATCTGAAGGACAGATGAACACTGAAGCTTTCTTT
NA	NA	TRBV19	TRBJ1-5	CASSTHPGPAVGQPQHF	TGTGCCAGTAGTACACACCCCGGTCCGGCGGTGGGTCAGCCCCAGCATTTT
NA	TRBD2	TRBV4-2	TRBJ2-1	CASKGISGAYNEQFF	TGTGCCAGCAAGGGAATTAGCGGGGCGTACAATGAGCAGTTCTTC
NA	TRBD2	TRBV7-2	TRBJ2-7	CASSATGLAGVSEQYF	TGTGCCAGCAGCGCAACGGGACTAGCGGGAGTGAGTGAGCAGTACTTC
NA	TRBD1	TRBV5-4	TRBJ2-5	CASSSGTEETQYF	TGTGCCAGCAGCTCCGGGACAGAAGAGACCCAGTACTTC
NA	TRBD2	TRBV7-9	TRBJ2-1	CASIQRGSSYNEQFF	TGTGCCAGCATACAGCGGGGTAGCTCCTACAATGAGCAGTTCTTC
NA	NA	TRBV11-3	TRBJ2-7	CASEGGGAYEQYF	TGTGCCAGCGAGGGGGGGGGAGCCTACGAGCAGTACTTC
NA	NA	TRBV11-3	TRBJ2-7	CASNLGGLSYEQYF	TGTGCCAGCAACTTGGGGGGGCTCTCCTACGAGCAGTACTTC
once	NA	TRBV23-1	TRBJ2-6	CASSGDWSGANVLTF	TGCGCCAGCAGCGGGGATTGGTCTGGGGCCAACGTCCTGACTTTC
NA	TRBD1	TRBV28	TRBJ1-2	CASSPPGTGHGYTF	TGTGCCAGCAGCCCGCCCGGGACAGGACATGGCTACACCTTC
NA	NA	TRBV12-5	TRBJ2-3	CASGSSNTQYF	TGTGCTAGTGGCTCCTCTAATACGCAGTATTTT
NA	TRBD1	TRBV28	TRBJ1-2	CASSLFGQGKLGYTF	TGTGCCAGCAGTTTATTTGGACAGGGGAAGCTTGGCTACACCTTC
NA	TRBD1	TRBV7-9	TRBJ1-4	CASSFRTGLNEKLFF	TGTGCCAGCAGCTTCCGGACAGGGTTGAATGAAAAACTGTTTTTT
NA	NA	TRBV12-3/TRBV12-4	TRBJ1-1	CASTHRGTEAFF	TGTGCCAGCACTCACCGGGGCACTGAAGCTTTCTTT
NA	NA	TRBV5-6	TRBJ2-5	CASSLRGPRSQETQYF	TGTGCCAGTTCTCTTAGGGGCCCCCGGAGCCAAGAGACCCAGTACTTC
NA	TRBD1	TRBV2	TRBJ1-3	CASRQTGTGNTIYF	TGTGCCAGCAGACAGACAGGGACTGGAAACACCATATATTTT
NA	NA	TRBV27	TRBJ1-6	CASSLEGVRVSPLHF	TGTGCCAGCAGCCTAGAAGGGGTTCGGGTTTCACCCCTCCACTTT
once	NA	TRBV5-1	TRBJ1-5	CASSPGQSGNQPQHF	TGCGCCAGCAGCCCGGGTCAGTCGGGCAATCAGCCCCAGCATTTT
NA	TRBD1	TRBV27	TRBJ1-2	CASSPTGYGYTF	TGTGCCAGCAGTCCGACAGGGTACGGCTACACCTTC
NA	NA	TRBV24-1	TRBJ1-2	CATSDPGDLGYTF	TGTGCCACCAGTGACCCAGGGGATCTTGGCTACACCTTC
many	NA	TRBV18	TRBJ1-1	CASSPGEREAFF	TGTGCCAGCTCACCAGGGGAGCGGGAAGCTTTCTTT
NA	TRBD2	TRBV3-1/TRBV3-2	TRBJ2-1	CASSQVSGRASYNEQFF	TGTGCCAGCAGCCAAGTGAGCGGGAGGGCATCCTACAATGAGCAGTTCTTC
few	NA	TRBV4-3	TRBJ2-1	CASSQALATAGDNEQFF	TGCGCCAGCAGCCAAGCTCTAGCCACTGCAGGAGACAATGAGCAGTTCTTC
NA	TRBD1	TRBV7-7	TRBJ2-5	CALGISRRGRIGEAQYF	TGTGCTTTGGGGATAAGTCGCAGGGGGCGCATCGGAGAGGCCCAGTACTTC
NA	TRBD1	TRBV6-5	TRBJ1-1	CASSLETGTPEAFF	TGTGCCAGCAGCCTCGAGACAGGGACCCCTGAAGCTTTCTTT
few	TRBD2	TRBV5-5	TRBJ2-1	CASSFGLAGGNEQFF	TGTGCCAGCAGCTTTGGACTAGCGGGAGGGAATGAGCAGTTCTTC
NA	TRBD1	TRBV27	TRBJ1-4	CASSSTGTGHEKLFF	TGTGCCAGCAGTTCAACCGGGACAGGTCATGAAAAACTGTTTTTT
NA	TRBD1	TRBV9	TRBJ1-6	CASSPQGQNNSPLHF	TGTGCCAGCAGCCCCCAGGGACAGAACAATTCACCCCTCCACTTT